The TCR beta chain described here comes from a study of blood T cell repertoires in COVID-19. Trimming removed 4 bases from V and 2 bases from J, with 15 bases in between. This CDR3 has 17 residues. Germline V gene data show CDR1 as LNHDA and CDR2 as SQIVND (reference sequence). In the original workflow: Reference gene primer amplification gave estimated nucleated cell counts. Method: immunoSEQ multiplex PCR; TCRdb's copy keeps in-frame clones and lacks some. The DNA gave D and trimming, while V, J and clone size come from that table. The sample yields 55,000 to 65,000 clones, roughly 85% seen once. This clone showed up just a few times.

This clonotype was sampled from a man aged 60 to 75 with acute or convalescent COVID-19. The chain carries TRBV19 and TRBJ2-6, with D possibly matching TRBD2 (6 bases). Sequencing was performed on peripheral blood. The CDR3 DNA reads as TGTGCCAGTAGTAGCCGGGACTTTCTTACTGGGGCCAACGTCCTGACTTTC. Encoded protein: CASSSRDFLTGANVLTF. The full variable domain, completed using reference TRBV19 and TRBJ2-6, is DGGITQSPKYLFRKEGQNVTLSCEQNLNHDAMYWYRQDPGQGLRLIYYSQIVNDFQKGDIAEGYSVSREKKESFPLTVTSAQKNPTAFYLCASSSRDFLTGANVLTFGAGSRLTVL.